Below are 21 T cell receptor beta chains sequenced from a single sample in a study of blood T cells in healthy people across ages. Through a sample-barcoded 5' primer and a J-beta primer mix, a second PCR was run for 7 to 11 cycles. TCRdb itself ran the 5' RACE reads through MiXCR, one entry per CDR3 protein. The table has roughly 720,000 distinct CDR3 sequences, 50% to 65% seen once. The sequenced material came from blood. These receptors all stem from an elderly man in good health.

This clonotype was seen only a few times. The chain recombines TRBV20-1 with TRBJ2-1; 11 nucleotides align to TRBD1. This CDR3 comprises 14 residues. Germline CDR1 DFQATT, CDR2 SNEGSKA (reference sequence). The ends lost 0 bases at V and 12 bases at J; junction bases unmatched: 7. For the CDR3, the DNA is TGCAGTGCTAGAGATCGGACAGGGGGCGCCTGGCAGTTCTTC. It translates to CSARDRTGGAWQFF.

This chain joins TRBV24-1 and TRBJ2-1, with 10 nucleotides matching TRBD2. In germline, CDR1 is KGHDR, CDR2 SFDVKD. The CDR3 spans 19 residues. V shed 7 bases and J 4 bases; nucleotides not matched to a gene: 18. The chain's CDR3 is CATSQSGLAGDGAYNEQFF. The CDR3 nucleotides are TGTGCCACCAGCCAATCAGGGCTAGCGGGAGACGGGGCATACAATGAGCAGTTCTTC.

V gene TRBV5-1 combines with J gene TRBJ2-1, with D possibly being TRBD2 (6 bases). Germline V gives CDR1 SGHRS, CDR2 YFSETQ. This CDR3 region has 14 residues. V was pared by 7 bases and J by 10 bases, with 21 bases between. The chain's CDR3 is CASGGGAGLDEQFF. CDR3 in DNA: TGCGCCAGCGGAGGCGGGGCAGGGTTGGACGAGCAGTTCTTC.

This rearrangement joins TRBV12-3 or TRBV12-4 to TRBJ2-3; 8 bases are a match to TRBD2. Trimming took 4 bases from V and 1 from J; bases not matched to a gene: 13. This CDR3 contains 18 residues. The CDR3 DNA reads as TGTGCCAGCAGTTCCCCCAAGGCCAGCGGGGGCCGCACAGATACGCAGTATTTT. It yields the protein CASSSPKASGGRTDTQYF.

CDR3 loop: CASSPGTGKFGNQPQHF. In DNA form, the CDR3 reads TGTGCCAGCAGCCCCGGGACAGGGAAATTTGGCAATCAGCCCCAGCATTTT. V usage is TRBV6-1 and J usage is TRBJ1-5; 9 positions agree with TRBD1. From germline, CDR1 is MNHNS and CDR2 SASEGT. The CDR3 is 17 residues long. After removal of 6 bases from V and 2 bases from J, the junction contained 11 bases not matched to a gene.

This chain uses TRBV24-1 with TRBJ1-1, with D hard to call. Trimming pared 5 bases from V and 3 bases from J, leaving 9 bases between. The CDR3 loop spans 13 amino acids. In germline, CDR1 is KGHDR, CDR2 SFDVKD. As DNA, the CDR3 is TGTGCCACCAGTGGGGCCAGTTACACTGAAGCTTTCTTT. Translation gives CATSGASYTEAFF.

The chain uses TRBV29-1 and TRBJ1-3; weak D call: TRBD1 (5 bases). This CDR3 has 13 amino acids. The V gene's germline CDR1 is SQVTM and CDR2 ANQGSEA. The V and J ends lost 8 bases and 0 bases respectively, with 11 bases between them. The CDR3 loop is CSFGHSSGNTIYF. For the CDR3, the DNA is TGCAGCTTCGGACACAGCTCTGGAAACACCATATATTTT.

This clonotype was seen a handful of times. The chain combines TRBV2 with TRBJ2-7; TRBD2 agrees at 8 bases. Near its end, the DNA agrees better with TRBJ2-5, so the J call may be wrong. The CDR3 runs 15 residues. The germline V gene has CDR1 SNHLY and CDR2 FYNNEI. CDR3 sequence: CASSVRGGTTETQYF. The CDR3 nucleotides read TGTGCCAGCAGCGTCCGGGGGGGGACGACAGAGACCCAGTACTTC.

The V gene is TRBV9, the J gene TRBJ2-3, with D maybe TRBD2 (6 bases). V was clipped by 2 bases and J by 0 bases, with 19 bases between them. The CDR3 runs 18 residues. The germline V gene has CDR1 SGDLS and CDR2 YYNGEE. CDR3 sequence reads: CASSVSAVASASTDTQYF. DNA of the CDR3: TGTGCCAGCAGCGTTTCAGCGGTGGCTAGCGCTAGCACAGATACGCAGTATTTT.

CDR3 nucleotide sequence: TGTGCCAGCAGTGAAAAAGGAATGGGGAATTCACCCCTCCACTTT. Encoded protein: CASSEKGMGNSPLHF. The V and J genes are TRBV6-1 and TRBJ1-6; no firm D call. The CDR3 totals 15 residues. V shed 2 bases and J shed 7 bases, with 12 bases lying between them. Germline V gives CDR1 MNHNS, CDR2 SASEGT.

This clonotype was counted a few times. The chain links TRBV7-2 to TRBJ1-4; D is possibly TRBD1 (5 bases). V lost 5 bases to trimming and J lost 2 bases, with 9 bases between them. The CDR3 is made up of 14 amino acids. CDR1 and CDR2 (germline): SGHTA, FQGNSA. DNA of the CDR3: TGTGCCAGCAGCCCGGGACTGACTAATGAAAAACTGTTTTTT. This sequence encodes CASSPGLTNEKLFF.

A few counts support this clonotype. This chain links TRBV2 with TRBJ2-5; D gene uncertain. V shed 4 bases and J shed 6 bases, with 6 bases lying between them. Germline-derived CDR1 and CDR2 are SNHLY and FYNNEI. The CDR3 extends over 11 amino acids. Written as DNA, the CDR3 is TGTGCCAGCAGTGGAGTAAAGACCCAGTACTTC. Protein product: CASSGVKTQYF. The complete variable domain, with remaining parts taken from reference TRBV2 and TRBJ2-5, reads EPEVTQTPSHQVTQMGQEVILRCVPISNHLYFYWYRQILGQKVEFLVSFYNNEISEKSEIFDDQFSVERPDGSNFTLKIRSTKLEDSAMYFCASSGVKTQYFGPGTRLLVL.

The chain links TRBV6-5 to TRBJ2-2, with D perhaps being TRBD1 or TRBD2 (6 bases each). The CDR3 extends over 14 amino acids. Trimming left V 6 bases short and J 7 bases short, with 15 bases between. CDR1 and CDR2 from the germline V gene are MNHEY and SVGAGI. The CDR3 loop is CASSLAGGGGELFF. The CDR3, as DNA: TGTGCCAGCAGCCTCGCCGGGGGCGGCGGGGAGCTGTTTTTT.

V is TRBV3-1 and J is TRBJ1-2; D perhaps matches TRBD1 (6 bases). The CDR3 loop spans 14 amino acids. Germline-derived CDR1 and CDR2 are LGHDT and YNNKEL (reference sequence). V was cut by 1 base and J by 1 base, with 7 bases left in between. CDR3 amino acids: CASSQGTVNYGYTF. The CDR3 nucleotides are TGTGCCAGCAGCCAAGGGACAGTTAACTATGGCTACACCTTC. The whole variable domain, remainder taken from reference TRBV3-1 and TRBJ1-2, is DTAVSQTPKYLVTQMGNDKSIKCEQNLGHDTMYWYKQDSKKFLKIMFSYNNKELIINETVPNRFSPKSPDKAHLNLHINSLELGDSAVYFCASSQGTVNYGYTFGSGTRLTVV.

This chain connects TRBV20-1 to TRBJ2-4; 11 bases agree with TRBD2. TRBJ2-7 explains the end of the DNA better; the J call may be wrong. CDR1 is DFQATT and CDR2 is SNEGSKA in the germline V gene (reference sequence). CDR3 length: 14 amino acids. CDR3 loop: CSAKIGLAGVEQYF. The CDR3 DNA follows: TGCAGTGCCAAAATCGGACTAGCGGGTGTCGAGCAGTACTTC.

This clonotype was counted between two and nine times. The chain is built from TRBV12-3 or TRBV12-4 and TRBJ2-7, with TRBD2 matching over 12 bases. Trimming removed 10 bases from V and 2 bases from J; junction bases left unmatched: 3. The length of the CDR3 is 13 residues. CDR3 in DNA: TGTGCCACCGGACTAGCGGGGCCCTACGAGCAGTACTTC. Protein: CATGLAGPYEQYF.

The V and J genes are TRBV12-3 or TRBV12-4 and TRBJ2-4; no reliable D call. V was shortened by 6 bases and J by 4 bases, with 10 bases between the two germline ends. This CDR3 region has 13 residues. CDR3 residues: CASSLGRKNIQYF. Written as DNA, the CDR3 is TGTGCCAGCAGCCTCGGGCGAAAAAACATTCAGTACTTC.

The chain employs TRBV11-2 and TRBJ2-5; a weak D match, TRBD1 (6 bases). With the DNA end fitting TRBJ2-7 better, the J assignment may be wrong. Germline V CDR1 and CDR2: SGHAT, FQNNGV. The CDR3 has 13 amino acids. CDR3 coding DNA: TGTGCCAGCAGTTCGTGGGGGCTGTACGAGCAGTACTTC. Amino acids: CASSSWGLYEQYF.

This clonotype was found once. The V call is TRBV6-5, the J call TRBJ2-4; possible D gene TRBD2, 6 bases. The J call is in doubt because the DNA end fits TRBJ2-5 better. CDR1 is MNHEY, CDR2 SVGAGI, per germline. This CDR3 comprises 15 residues. The CDR3: CASNSPRDSRETQYF. The CDR3, as DNA: TGTGCCAGCAATAGCCCCCGGGACTCCCGGGAGACCCAGTACTTC.

This clonotype was recorded a few times. This chain's CDR3 is CASAWAQKETQYF. The CDR3 nucleotides read TGTGCCAGCGCCTGGGCTCAGAAAGAGACCCAGTACTTC. The rearrangement joins TRBV6-6 to TRBJ2-5; D uncertain. CDR1 is MNHNY and CDR2 is SVGAGI in the germline V gene (reference sequence). The CDR3 is 13 amino acids. The V end lost 8 bases, the J end lost 3 bases, and 13 bases lay between the germline ends.

This chain uses TRBV9 with TRBJ2-3; D uncertain. Trimming removed 0 bases at V and 1 base at J, with 6 bases between. The CDR3 consists of 14 residues. CDR1 is SGDLS and CDR2 is YYNGEE in the germline V gene. CDR3 sequence (DNA): TGTGCCAGCAGCGTAGAGCCTGGCACAGATACGCAGTATTTT. This codes for CASSVEPGTDTQYF.